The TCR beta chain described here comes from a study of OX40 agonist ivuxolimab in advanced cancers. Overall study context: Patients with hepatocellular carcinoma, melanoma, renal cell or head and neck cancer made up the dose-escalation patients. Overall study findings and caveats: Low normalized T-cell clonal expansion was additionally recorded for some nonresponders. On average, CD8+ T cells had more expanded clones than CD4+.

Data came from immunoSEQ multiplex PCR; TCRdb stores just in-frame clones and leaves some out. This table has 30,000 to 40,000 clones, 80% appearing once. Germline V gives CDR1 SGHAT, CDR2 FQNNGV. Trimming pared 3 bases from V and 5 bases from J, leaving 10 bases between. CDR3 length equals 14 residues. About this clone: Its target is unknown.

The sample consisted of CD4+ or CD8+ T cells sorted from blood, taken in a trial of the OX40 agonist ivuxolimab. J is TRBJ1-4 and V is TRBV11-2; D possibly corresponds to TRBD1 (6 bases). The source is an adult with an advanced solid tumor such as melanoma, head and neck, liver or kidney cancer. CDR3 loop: CASSFQGINEKLFF. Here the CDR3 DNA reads TGTGCCAGCAGCTTTCAGGGGATAAATGAAAAACTGTTTTTT.